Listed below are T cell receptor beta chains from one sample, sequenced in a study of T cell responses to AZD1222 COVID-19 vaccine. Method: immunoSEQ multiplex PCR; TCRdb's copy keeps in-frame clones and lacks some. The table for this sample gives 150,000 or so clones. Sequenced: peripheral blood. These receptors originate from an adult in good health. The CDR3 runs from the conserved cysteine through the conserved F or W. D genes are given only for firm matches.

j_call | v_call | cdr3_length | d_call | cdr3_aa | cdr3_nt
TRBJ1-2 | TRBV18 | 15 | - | CASSPLGVLRAGYTF | TGTGCCAGCTCACCACTCGGGGTTCTTCGAGCTGGCTACACCTTC
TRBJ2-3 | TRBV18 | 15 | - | CASSPLRGMADTQYF | TGTGCCAGCTCACCTCTGAGGGGTATGGCAGATACGCAGTATTTT
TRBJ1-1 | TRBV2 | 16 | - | CASTGQITIENTEAFF | TGTGCCAGCACAGGGCAGATAACGATTGAGAACACTGAAGCTTTCTTT
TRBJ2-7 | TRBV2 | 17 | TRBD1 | CASSERVVRDRGYEQYF | TGTGCCAGCAGTGAAAGGGTCGTTCGGGACAGGGGGTACGAGCAGTACTTC
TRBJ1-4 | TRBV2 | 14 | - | CASSDSTAPEKLFF | TGTGCCAGCAGTGACTCAACAGCCCCTGAAAAACTGTTTTTT
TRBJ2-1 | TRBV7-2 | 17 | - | CASSLGKGPLYYNEQFF | TGTGCCAGCAGCTTAGGGAAGGGGCCCCTTTACTACAATGAGCAGTTCTTC
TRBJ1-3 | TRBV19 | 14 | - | CASTYGSPGNTIYF | TGTGCCAGTACTTATGGGAGCCCAGGAAACACCATATATTTT
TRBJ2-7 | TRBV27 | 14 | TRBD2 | CASSTGLASYEQYF | TGTGCCAGCAGTACGGGACTAGCGTCCTACGAGCAGTACTTC
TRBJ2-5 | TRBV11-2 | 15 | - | CASSLRLGGQETQYF | TGTGCCAGCAGCTTACGCTTAGGTGGCCAAGAGACCCAGTACTTC
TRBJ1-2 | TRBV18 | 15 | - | CASSPQSQGPLGYTF | TGTGCCAGCTCACCGCAAAGTCAGGGGCCGCTGGGCTACACCTTC
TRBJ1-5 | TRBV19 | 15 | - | CASSIAGDSNQPQHF | TGTGCCAGTAGTATAGCGGGGGACAGCAATCAGCCCCAGCATTTT
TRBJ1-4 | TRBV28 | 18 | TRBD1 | CASSLTPLTGATNEKLFF | TGTGCCAGCAGTTTAACACCCTTAACAGGGGCAACTAATGAAAAACTGTTTTTT
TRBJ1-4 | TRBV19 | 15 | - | CASSPSDRFNEKLFF | TGTGCCAGTAGTCCCTCGGACAGATTTAATGAAAAACTGTTTTTT